This T cell receptor beta chain originates from a study of blood T cell repertoires in COVID-19. Regarding this clone: A read error may produce the germline difference seen at one junction end.

The table came from immunoSEQ multiplex PCR; TCRdb's copy has only in-frame clones and leaves some out. The sample lists approximately 280,000 clones; around 89% were seen once. The germline V gene encodes CDR1 MNHEY and CDR2 SMNVEV (reference sequence). The CDR3 spans 10 residues. The source of this sequence is a man aged 35 to 55 with acute or convalescent COVID-19. Material for sequencing was peripheral blood. This sequence joins TRBV27 and TRBJ2-7; 7 bases are a match to TRBD1. CDR3 nucleotide sequence: TGTGCCAGCAGTAGACAGGGTTCCCACTTC. It translates to CASSRQGSHF.